Below, 27 T cell receptor beta chains from the same sample are listed, as sequenced in a study of neurological immune-mediated disorders. TCRdb reprocessed the 5' RACE reads with MiXCR, giving one entry per CDR3 protein. Of roughly 100,000 distinct CDR3 sequences listed, 3% to 4.5% are singletons. Sequenced input: PBMCs. The source of these receptors is a woman in her forties or fifties with multiple sclerosis.

Ten or more counts support this clonotype. J is TRBJ2-3 and V is TRBV29-1; TRBD2 matches at 11 bases. The CDR3 sequence is 15 residues long. Trimming removed 5 bases from V and 4 bases from J; junction bases left unmatched: 8. Germline V gene sequence: CDR1 SQVTM, CDR2 ANQGSEA. CDR3 residues: CSVPETSGVADTQYF. DNA of the CDR3: TGCAGCGTTCCCGAGACTAGCGGGGTTGCAGATACGCAGTATTTT.

This clonotype has only a few counts. A single base separates this from a much larger clone, so it may be a read error. This chain joins TRBV6-2 or TRBV6-3 and TRBJ2-1; TRBD1 might be the D (6 bases). Germline assignment: CDR1 MNHEY and CDR2 SVGEGT. V was trimmed by 5 bases and J by 7 bases, leaving 15 bases between them. The CDR3 loop spans 14 amino acids. In DNA form, the CDR3 reads TGTGCCAGCAGTCAGTCGGGACATCGGAATGAGCAGTTCTTC. This gives the protein CASSQSGHRNEQFF.

This clonotype was seen repeatedly, ten times or more. This chain uses TRBV4-3 with TRBJ1-5, with D tentatively TRBD1 (6 bases). The CDR3 is 18 residues long. Trimming stripped 0 bases from V and 2 bases from J, with 17 bases between. From germline, CDR1 is LGHNA and CDR2 YSLEER. The CDR3, as DNA: TGCGCCAGCAGCCAAGAACTAGGGGGGGCGCGAGGCAATCAGCCCCAGCATTTT. Translation gives CASSQELGGARGNQPQHF.

Many counts were recorded for this clonotype. The chain's CDR3 is CASSWEGGEKLFF. CDR3 sequence (DNA): TGCGCCAGCAGCTGGGAGGGCGGCGAAAAACTGTTTTTT. V gene TRBV5-1 combines with J gene TRBJ1-4; no clear D. The V and J ends lost 3 bases and 8 bases respectively, with 11 bases between them. The CDR3 is 13 residues long. CDR1 is SGHRS and CDR2 is YFSETQ in the germline V gene.

This clonotype was counted ten times or more. V usage is TRBV6-5 and J usage is TRBJ1-2; the match to TRBD1 covers 7 bases. Germline V lookup: CDR1 MNHEY, CDR2 SVGAGI. With V trimmed by 6 bases and J by 7 bases, 11 bases remained unmatched. The CDR3 contains 14 residues. CDR3 bases: TGTGCCAGCAGGCTACAGGGGTCAAAAGGTGGCTACACCTTC. As protein: CASRLQGSKGGYTF.

This clonotype was counted many times. This chain uses TRBV10-3 with TRBJ1-1; D ambiguous. V was cut by 7 bases and J by 3 bases, with 15 bases left in between. The length of the CDR3 is 14 residues. CDR1 ENHRY and CDR2 SYGVKD come from the germline V gene. CDR3 coding DNA: TGTGCCATCATGGCGGGCCGGGGAGACACTGAAGCTTTCTTT. This sequence encodes CAIMAGRGDTEAFF.

This clonotype was seen many times. The CDR3: CATGRALPKSGNTIYF. CDR3 bases: TGTGCCACCGGGCGGGCCCTGCCTAAATCTGGAAACACCATATATTTT. The gene calls are TRBV6-4 and TRBJ1-3; no reliable D call. Trimming left V 10 bases short and J 1 base short, with 20 bases between. Per germline, CDR1 MRHNA and CDR2 SNTAGT. The CDR3 length is 16 residues.

This clonotype was recorded many times. This chain connects TRBV12-3 or TRBV12-4 to TRBJ2-7, with D unresolved. The V end was cut by 2 bases, the J end by 7 bases, with 15 bases between. The CDR3 has 14 residues. Written as DNA, the CDR3 is TGTGCCAGCAGTTTAAAGCTTGGGATGAGTGAGCAGTACTTC. Amino acids: CASSLKLGMSEQYF.

This clonotype was recorded at least ten times. The CDR3 DNA reads TGCGCCAGCAGCCAAGACGGGCACAGCTCCTACGAGCAGTACTTC. This gives the protein CASSQDGHSSYEQYF. This chain links TRBV4-3 with TRBJ2-7; D is ambiguous. This CDR3 comprises 15 residues. Trimming took off 0 bases at V and 0 bases at J, with 9 bases between the two ends. Germline-derived CDR1 and CDR2 are LGHNA and YSLEER.

This clonotype was counted ten times or more. V usage is TRBV20-1 and J usage is TRBJ1-6, with D perhaps TRBD1 (5 bases). The CDR3 loop spans 13 amino acids. The ends were cut back, 5 bases at V and 5 bases at J, with 10 bases in the middle. Germline loops: CDR1 DFQATT, CDR2 SNEGSKA (reference sequence). CDR3 sequence reads: CSASKGHNSPLHF. CDR3 sequence (DNA): TGCAGTGCTTCGAAGGGGCATAATTCACCCCTCCACTTT.

This clonotype was seen at least ten times. The chain employs TRBV6-1 and TRBJ2-7, with 9 bases that match TRBD1. Germline CDR1 is MNHNS and CDR2 is SASEGT. This CDR3 spans 14 amino acids. J gave up 1 base and V 10 bases, and 8 bases lay outside the gene matches. The CDR3 is CAIDKTGGSYEQYF. CDR3 DNA sequence: TGTGCCATCGATAAGACAGGGGGTTCCTACGAGCAGTACTTC.

This clonotype was found many times. V and J are TRBV20-1 and TRBJ1-2; tentatively, D is TRBD1 (6 bases). Germline V gene sequence: CDR1 DFQATT, CDR2 SNEGSKA (reference sequence). The length of the CDR3 is 13 residues. The CDR3 reads CSTPRGAEDGYTF. CDR3 bases: TGCAGCACCCCACGGGGGGCGGAGGATGGCTACACCTTC.

This clonotype has a count of ten or more. The chain combines TRBV6-2 or TRBV6-3 with TRBJ1-1; D ambiguous. CDR1 is MNHEY, CDR2 SVGEGT, per germline. V was shortened by 2 bases and J by 5 bases, with 21 bases between the two germline ends. This CDR3 has 17 amino acids. CDR3 DNA sequence: TGTGCCAGCAGTTACCCCCGAAGTGCCACCTTGGGGACTGAAGCTTTCTTT. Translating it yields CASSYPRSATLGTEAFF.

This clonotype was seen repeatedly, ten times or more. V is TRBV11-3 and J is TRBJ2-3; 8 bases line up with TRBD2. This CDR3 has 15 residues. Germline CDR1 and CDR2: SGHNT and YENEEA. With 8 bases clipped from V and 4 bases from J, the junction kept 11 bases outside the gene matches. The CDR3 protein is CASSPRGGIADTQYF. CDR3 nucleotide sequence: TGTGCCAGCTCCCCCCGGGGGGGCATCGCAGATACGCAGTATTTT.

This clonotype was picked up many times. The J gene is TRBJ2-3, the V gene TRBV7-2; D not resolved. Trimming pared 5 bases from V and 2 bases from J, leaving 11 bases between. The CDR3 is 14 amino acids. Per germline, CDR1 SGHTA and CDR2 FQGNSA. The CDR3 sequence is CASSPRYSTDTQYF. The CDR3 DNA reads TGTGCCAGCAGCCCGCGGTATTCCACAGATACGCAGTATTTT.

This clonotype was seen many times. The V and J genes are TRBV7-7 and TRBJ2-2, with D possibly being TRBD1 or TRBD2 (5 bases each). This CDR3 comprises 13 residues. Germline CDR1 SSHAT, CDR2 FNYEAQ (reference sequence). CDR3 nucleotides: TGTGCTAGCCGGGACCCGAGGACCGGGGAGCTGTTTTTT. Its translation: CASRDPRTGELFF.

At least ten counts were recorded for this clonotype. The chain employs TRBV7-6 and TRBJ2-7, with TRBD1 as a possible D gene (6 bases). Trimming took 5 bases from V and 6 from J, leaving 11 bases between them. The germline CDR1 and CDR2 sequences are SGHVS and FNYEAQ. CDR3 length equals 12 residues. CDR3 DNA sequence: TGTGCCAGCAGCAAACAGGGTCGCGAGCAGTACTTC. Its translation is CASSKQGREQYF.

This clonotype was seen repeatedly, ten times or more. The chain couples TRBV5-1 to TRBJ2-7; no firm D call. Germline lookup yields CDR1 SGHRS and CDR2 YFSETQ. V was cut by 4 bases and J by 5 bases, with 19 bases left in between. CDR3 size: 15 residues. CDR3 nucleotides: TGCGCCAGCAGCGCGGATCCGACCTTCTATAACGAGCAGTACTTC. This encodes CASSADPTFYNEQYF.

This clonotype came up many times. The rearrangement links TRBV20-1 to TRBJ2-3, with 7 bases fitting TRBD1. This CDR3 region has 14 residues. In germline, CDR1 is DFQATT, CDR2 SNEGSKA (reference sequence). After removal of 3 bases from V and 1 base from J, the junction contained 4 bases not matched to a gene. CDR3: CSARDRLGTDTQYF. CDR3 coding DNA: TGCAGTGCTAGGGACAGGTTAGGCACAGATACGCAGTATTTT.

This clonotype occurred many times. V is TRBV7-2 and J is TRBJ2-5; 9 nucleotides agree with TRBD1. V lost 5 bases to trimming and J lost 5 bases; unmatched junction nucleotides: 6. CDR1 is SGHTA and CDR2 is FQGNSA in the germline V gene. The CDR3 sequence is 14 residues long. CDR3 residues: CASSPNRGRETQYF. The DNA for the CDR3 is TGTGCCAGCAGCCCAAACAGGGGGCGGGAGACCCAGTACTTC.

The chain is built from TRBV18 and TRBJ2-5; D gene ambiguous. This CDR3 spans 14 amino acids. V lost 0 bases, J lost 4 bases, and 9 bases lay in between. Germline V CDR1 and CDR2: KGHSH, LQKENI. The CDR3 region is CASSPPSLPETQYF. The CDR3 DNA reads as TGTGCCAGCTCACCACCTAGTCTCCCAGAGACCCAGTACTTC.

This clonotype has ten or more counts. The chain combines TRBV6-2 or TRBV6-3 with TRBJ2-3; no reliable D call. Deletions cut 3 bases from V and 1 base from J, with 11 bases between. CDR3 length: 15 residues. CDR1 is MNHEY, CDR2 SVGEGT, per germline. This CDR3 reads CASSYVSLGTDTQYF. The CDR3, as DNA: TGTGCCAGCAGTTATGTTAGCCTAGGCACAGATACGCAGTATTTT.

This clonotype was observed at least ten times. The J gene is TRBJ2-1, the V gene TRBV9, with D possibly TRBD2 on 7 matching bases. Per the germline V gene, CDR1 is SGDLS and CDR2 is YYNGEE. This CDR3 comprises 15 residues. Trimming pared 1 base from V and 10 bases from J, leaving 18 bases between. CDR3 sequence reads: CASSVFGGGIREQFF. CDR3 DNA sequence: TGTGCCAGCAGCGTATTTGGCGGGGGCATCCGGGAGCAGTTCTTC.

This clonotype was detected many times. The chain employs TRBV20-1 and TRBJ2-5; D might be TRBD2 (6 bases). Germline V gene lookup returns CDR1 DFQATT and CDR2 SNEGSKA (reference sequence). Trimming cost V 6 bases and J 4 bases, with 12 bases left between them. There are 12 residues in the CDR3. The CDR3 nucleotides are TGCAGTGCATCGGGGGTGAGAGAGACCCAGTACTTC. Translating gives CSASGVRETQYF.

This clonotype has ten or more counts. J is TRBJ1-2 and V is TRBV7-9; D not resolved. Germline V gene sequence: CDR1 SEHNR, CDR2 FQNEAQ (reference sequence). The CDR3 runs to 15 residues. Trimming took 1 base from V and 5 from J, leaving 14 bases between them. The CDR3 nucleotides read TGTGCCAGCAGCTTAGGCCCGGGAAGGGAGTATGGCTACACCTTC. This sequence encodes CASSLGPGREYGYTF.

The table lists this clonotype with many counts. The chain recombines TRBV5-1 with TRBJ1-6; D gene ambiguous. Germline V CDR1 and CDR2: SGHRS, YFSETQ. The CDR3 extends over 12 amino acids. Deletions cut 1 base from V and 9 bases from J, with 5 bases between. The chain's CDR3 is CASSLSRSPLHF. The CDR3 DNA reads TGCGCCAGCAGCTTGTCTCGTTCACCCCTCCACTTT.

Ten or more counts support this clonotype. The chain is built from TRBV7-2 and TRBJ2-5; TRBD2 might be the D (6 bases). V lost 8 bases and J lost 2, with 9 bases in between. Germline V gene data show CDR1 as SGHTA and CDR2 as FQGNSA. The CDR3 sequence is 12 residues long. The CDR3 here is CASRDSQETQYF. The CDR3 nucleotides read TGTGCCAGCCGGGACTCACAAGAGACCCAGTACTTC.